The sequence of this T cell receptor (beta chain) was determined in a study of blood T cell repertoires in COVID-19. Study information: Both acute and convalescent COVID-19 samples were obtained from the United States, Italy and Spain. T cells, B-cell-depleted T cells, or PBMCs provided the cDNA or gDNA that served as material.

Source study methods: Amplification from reference gene primers served as the basis for estimated nucleated cell counts. Sequencing was performed with immunoSEQ multiplex PCR; in TCRdb, only in-frame clones are kept and a portion is missing. That table supplies the V and J calls and clone size; D and trimming were determined from the DNA. The sample records under 95,000 clones, roughly 84% being singletons. CDR1 LNHDA and CDR2 SQIVND come from the germline V gene (reference sequence). J gave up 8 bases and V 10 bases, and 9 bases lay outside the gene matches. The CDR3 has 13 amino acids. Sample: peripheral blood. This clonotype was obtained from a woman aged 80 or older with active or convalescent COVID-19. The chain employs TRBV19 and TRBJ1-2, with 11 bases aligning to TRBD1. The CDR3 sequence is CATEDRGLGGYTF. In DNA form, the CDR3 reads TGTGCCACCGAGGACAGGGGGCTGGGGGGCTACACCTTC.